The source of this T cell receptor beta chain is a study of T cell responses to AZD1222 COVID-19 vaccine. TCRdb's copy holds only in-frame clones and misses some; the assay was immunoSEQ multiplex PCR. The sample yields 150,000 or so clones, 75% to 95% seen once. Sequenced here: peripheral blood, sampled on day 0 of AZD1222 vaccination. This TCR came from an adult in good health.

CDR3 amino acids: CATSLLAPRDEQYF. The CDR3, as DNA: TGTGCCACCAGCCTTCTTGCGCCTCGGGACGAGCAGTACTTC. The chain uses TRBV15 and TRBJ2-7; D is undetermined. The CDR3 runs to 14 residues. Germline values: CDR1 LNHNV, CDR2 YYDKDF (reference sequence). The V and J ends lost 5 bases and 5 bases respectively, with 16 bases between them.